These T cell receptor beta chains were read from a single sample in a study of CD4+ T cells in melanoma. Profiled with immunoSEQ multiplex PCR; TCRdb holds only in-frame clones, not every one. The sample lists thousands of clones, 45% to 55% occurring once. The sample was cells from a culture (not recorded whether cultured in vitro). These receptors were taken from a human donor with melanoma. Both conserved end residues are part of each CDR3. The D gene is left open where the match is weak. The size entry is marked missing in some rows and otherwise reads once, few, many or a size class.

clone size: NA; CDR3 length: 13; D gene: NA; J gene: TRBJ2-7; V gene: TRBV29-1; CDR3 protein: CSARTASSYEQYF; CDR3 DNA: TGCAGCGCTCGGACAGCCTCCTCCTACGAGCAGTACTTC
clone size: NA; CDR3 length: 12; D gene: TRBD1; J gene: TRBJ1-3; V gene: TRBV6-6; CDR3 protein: CATGTGGNTIYF; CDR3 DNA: TGTGCCACCGGGACAGGGGGAAACACCATATATTTT
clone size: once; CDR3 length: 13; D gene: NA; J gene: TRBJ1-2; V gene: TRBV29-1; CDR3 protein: CSVELYRDSGYTF; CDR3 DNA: TGCAGCGTTGAACTATACAGGGATAGTGGCTACACCTTC
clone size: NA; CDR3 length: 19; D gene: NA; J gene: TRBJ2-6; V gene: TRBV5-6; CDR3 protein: CASSLRARPKGAGANVLTF; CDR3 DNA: TGTGCCAGCAGCTTGCGGGCTCGCCCAAAAGGGGCTGGGGCCAACGTCCTGACTTTC
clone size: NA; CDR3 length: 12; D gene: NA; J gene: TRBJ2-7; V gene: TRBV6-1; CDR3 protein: CASRKDSYEQYF; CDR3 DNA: TGTGCCAGCAGAAAGGACTCCTACGAGCAGTACTTC
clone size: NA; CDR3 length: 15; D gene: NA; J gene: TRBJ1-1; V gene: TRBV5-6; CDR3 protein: CASSYEGPSPTEAFF; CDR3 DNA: TGTGCCAGCAGCTATGAAGGACCGTCGCCCACTGAAGCTTTCTTT
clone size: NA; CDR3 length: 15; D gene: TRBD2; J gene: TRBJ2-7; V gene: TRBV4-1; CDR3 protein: CASSQVLAGAYEQYF; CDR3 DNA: TGCGCCAGCAGCCAAGTACTAGCGGGCGCCTACGAGCAGTACTTC
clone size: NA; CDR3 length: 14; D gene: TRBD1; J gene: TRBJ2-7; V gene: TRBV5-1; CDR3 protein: CASSFRDRGHEQYF; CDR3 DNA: TGCGCCAGCAGCTTTCGCGACAGGGGTCACGAGCAGTACTTC
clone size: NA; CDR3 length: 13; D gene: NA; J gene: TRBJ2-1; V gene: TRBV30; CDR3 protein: CAWSVRGPFEQFF; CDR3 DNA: TGTGCCTGGAGTGTAAGGGGCCCGTTTGAGCAGTTCTTC
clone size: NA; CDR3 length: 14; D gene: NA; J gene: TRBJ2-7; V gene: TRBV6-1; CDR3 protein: CASSVRTNPYEQYF; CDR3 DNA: TGTGCCAGCAGTGTGCGGACCAATCCCTACGAGCAGTACTTC
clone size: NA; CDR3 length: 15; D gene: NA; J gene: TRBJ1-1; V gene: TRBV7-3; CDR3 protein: CASSSRDPRGTEAFF; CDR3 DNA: TGTGCCAGCAGCTCCCGGGACCCTCGGGGCACTGAAGCTTTCTTT
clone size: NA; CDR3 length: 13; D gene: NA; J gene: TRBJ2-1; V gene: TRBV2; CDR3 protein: CASSERRYNEQFF; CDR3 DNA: TGTGCCAGCAGTGAACGCCGGTACAATGAGCAGTTCTTC
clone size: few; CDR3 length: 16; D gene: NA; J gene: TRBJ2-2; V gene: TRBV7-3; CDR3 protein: CASSLLPTLNTGELFF; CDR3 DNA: TGTGCCAGCAGCTTACTTCCGACACTGAACACCGGGGAGCTGTTTTTT
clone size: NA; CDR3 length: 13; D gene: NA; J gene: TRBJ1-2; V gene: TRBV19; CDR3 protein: CASSISGINGYTF; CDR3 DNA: TGTGCCAGTAGTATATCCGGTATTAATGGCTACACCTTC
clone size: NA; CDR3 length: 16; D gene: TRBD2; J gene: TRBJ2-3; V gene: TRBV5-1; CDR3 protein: CASSLWLAGATDTQYF; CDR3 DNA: TGCGCCAGCAGCTTGTGGCTAGCGGGGGCCACAGATACGCAGTATTTT
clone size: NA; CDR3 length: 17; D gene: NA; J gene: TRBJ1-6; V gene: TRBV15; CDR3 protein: CATSRESPGNRYSPLHF; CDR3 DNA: TGTGCCACCAGCAGAGAATCCCCCGGAAACCGTTATTCACCCCTCCACTTT
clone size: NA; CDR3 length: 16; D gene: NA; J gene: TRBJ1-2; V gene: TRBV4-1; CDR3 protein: CASSQGETRTGYGYTF; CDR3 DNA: TGCGCCAGCAGCCAAGGCGAAACACGGACTGGTTATGGCTACACCTTC
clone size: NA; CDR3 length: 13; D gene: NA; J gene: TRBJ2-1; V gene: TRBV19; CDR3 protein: CASSIDKVNEQFF; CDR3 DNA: TGTGCCAGTAGTATAGATAAGGTCAATGAGCAGTTCTTC